One and the same sample provided the 7 T cell receptor beta chains below, sequenced in a study of blood T cell repertoires in COVID-19. The protocol was immunoSEQ multiplex PCR, while the TCRdb copy is restricted to in-frame clones and leaves out a portion. The table records roughly 80,000 clones, over 80% of them present only once. Sequencing was carried out using peripheral blood. These TCRs come from a man aged 45-65 years with active COVID-19.

The rearrangement joins TRBV5-5 to TRBJ2-5; 13 positions match TRBD2. Germline V gene sequence: CDR1 SGHKS, CDR2 YYEKEE (reference sequence). V was clipped by 4 bases and J by 4 bases; unmatched bases: 13. This CDR3 is built from 18 residues. The CDR3 loop reads CASSPGLAGAGLGETQYF. For the CDR3, the DNA is TGTGCCAGCAGCCCCGGACTAGCGGGAGCCGGCCTTGGAGAGACCCAGTACTTC. The full variable domain, completed using reference TRBV5-5 and TRBJ2-5, is DAGVTQSPTHLIKTRGQQVTLRCSPISGHKSVSWYQQVLGQGPQFIFQYYEKEERGRGNFPDRFSARQFPNYSSELNVNALLLGDSALYLCASSPGLAGAGLGETQYFGPGTRLLVL.

The CDR3 protein is CASSGTKGPRETQYF. CDR3 nucleotides: TGTGCCAGCAGTGGGACCAAGGGGCCCAGAGAGACCCAGTACTTC. The V and J genes are TRBV25-1 and TRBJ2-5; the D gene is possibly TRBD1 (5 bases). Germline assignment: CDR1 MGHDK and CDR2 SYGVNS. The CDR3 sequence is 15 residues long. V was cut by 4 bases and J by 4 bases, with 16 bases left in between.

This chain links TRBV7-8 with TRBJ2-5; 14 nucleotides align to TRBD2. The CDR3 extends over 16 amino acids. The V segment lost 5 bases and the J segment 4 bases; nucleotides outside the gene matches: 6. Germline CDR1 SGHVS, CDR2 FQNEAQ. The CDR3 sequence is CASSRGLAGGRETQYF. Written as DNA, the CDR3 is TGTGCCAGCAGCCGAGGACTAGCGGGGGGCAGAGAGACCCAGTACTTC.

This clone was detected only once. The rearrangement uses TRBV5-1 and TRBJ2-3, with D perhaps TRBD2 (5 bases). Trimming pared 0 bases from V and 0 bases from J, leaving 8 bases between. The CDR3 has 15 residues. CDR1 is SGHRS, CDR2 YFSETQ, per germline. This CDR3 is CASSLVTTSTDTQYF. CDR3 nucleotide sequence: TGCGCCAGCAGCTTGGTGACTACTAGCACAGATACGCAGTATTTT.

This chain joins TRBV3-1 (or the pseudogene TRBV3-2) and TRBJ2-3; perhaps TRBD1 as D (5 bases). In germline, CDR1 is LGHDT, CDR2 YNNKEL (reference sequence). Trimming left V 1 base short and J 2 bases short, with 13 bases between. The CDR3 sequence is 16 residues long. The CDR3 bases are TGTGCCAGCAGCCAAGTTCCAGGGATTACCACAGATACGCAGTATTTT. This codes for CASSQVPGITTDTQYF.

The CDR3 sequence: CASSQVDRTSNEQFF. CDR3 DNA sequence: TGCGCCAGCAGCCAAGTAGACAGGACTTCGAATGAGCAGTTCTTC. The J gene is TRBJ2-1, the V gene TRBV4-1; maybe TRBD1 (6 bases). Trimming stripped 1 base from V and 7 bases from J, with 14 bases between. The CDR3 consists of 15 residues. From germline, CDR1 is MGHRA and CDR2 YSYEKL.

The rearrangement uses TRBV9 and TRBJ2-3, with TRBD1 matching 7 bases. Germline CDR1 SGDLS, CDR2 YYNGEE. J gave up 3 bases and V 4 bases, and 8 bases lay outside the gene matches. CDR3 length equals 15 residues. CDR3: CASSSPGDSTDTQYF. The CDR3 coding sequence is TGTGCCAGCAGCTCCCCAGGGGACAGTACAGATACGCAGTATTTT.